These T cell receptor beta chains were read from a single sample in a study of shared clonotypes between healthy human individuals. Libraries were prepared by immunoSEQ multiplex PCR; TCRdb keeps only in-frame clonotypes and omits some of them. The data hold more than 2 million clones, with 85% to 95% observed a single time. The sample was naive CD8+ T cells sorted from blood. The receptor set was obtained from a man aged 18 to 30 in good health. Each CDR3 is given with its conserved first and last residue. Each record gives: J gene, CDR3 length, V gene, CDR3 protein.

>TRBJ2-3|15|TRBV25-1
CASSESGDWIDTQYF
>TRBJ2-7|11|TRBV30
CAWSAGYEQYF
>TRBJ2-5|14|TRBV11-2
CASSLWAGQETQYF
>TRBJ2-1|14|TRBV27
CASKGTSAYNEQFF
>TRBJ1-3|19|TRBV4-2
CASSQDEKGQGAVGNTIYF
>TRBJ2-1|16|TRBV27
CASSSLAGPTYNEQFF
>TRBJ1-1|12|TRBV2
CASSAGTVEAFF
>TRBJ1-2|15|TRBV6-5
CASSYTETGGYGYTF
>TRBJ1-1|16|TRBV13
CASSFSMGPADTEAFF
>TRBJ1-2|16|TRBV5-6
CASSKPGQEATYGYTF
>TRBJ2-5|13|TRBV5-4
CASSSRQQETQYF
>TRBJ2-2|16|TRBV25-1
CARTCLALANTGELFF
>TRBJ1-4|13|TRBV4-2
CASSLENTAKLFF
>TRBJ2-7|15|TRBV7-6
CASSLASAGEPEQYF
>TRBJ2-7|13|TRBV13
CASTEPGGREQYF
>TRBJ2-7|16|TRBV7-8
CASSLDLGGYTYEQYF
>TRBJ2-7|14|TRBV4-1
CASSRRQGEYEQYF
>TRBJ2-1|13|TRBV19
CASSGLLYNEQFF
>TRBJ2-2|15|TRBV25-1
CASSDPTGTTGELFF
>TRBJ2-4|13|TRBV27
CASSIMDQGIQYF
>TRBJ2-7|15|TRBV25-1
CASSEGGTGSYEQYF
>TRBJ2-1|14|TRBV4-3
CASSQDRAGDEQFF
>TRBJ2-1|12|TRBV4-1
CASSFIGNEQFF
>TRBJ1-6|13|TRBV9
CASSVGSDSPLHF
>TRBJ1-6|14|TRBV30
CAWSPGTGNSPLHF
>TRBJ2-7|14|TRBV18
CASSPRGGPYEQYF
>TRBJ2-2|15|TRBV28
CASSYRVVNTGELFF
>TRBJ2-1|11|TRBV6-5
CASSSSQSQFF